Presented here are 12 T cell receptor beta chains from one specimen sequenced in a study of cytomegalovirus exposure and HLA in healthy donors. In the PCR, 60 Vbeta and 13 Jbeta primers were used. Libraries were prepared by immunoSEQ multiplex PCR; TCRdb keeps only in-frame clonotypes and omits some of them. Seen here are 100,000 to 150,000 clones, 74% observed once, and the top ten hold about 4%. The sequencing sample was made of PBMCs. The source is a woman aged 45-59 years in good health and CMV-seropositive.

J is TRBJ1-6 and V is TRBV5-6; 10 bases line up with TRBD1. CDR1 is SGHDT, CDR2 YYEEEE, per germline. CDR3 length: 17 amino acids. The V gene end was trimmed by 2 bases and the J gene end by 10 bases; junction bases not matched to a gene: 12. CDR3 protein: CASSLETGGEFGSPLHF. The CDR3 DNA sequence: TGTGCCAGCAGCTTAGAGACAGGGGGCGAGTTTGGGTCACCCCTCCACTTT.

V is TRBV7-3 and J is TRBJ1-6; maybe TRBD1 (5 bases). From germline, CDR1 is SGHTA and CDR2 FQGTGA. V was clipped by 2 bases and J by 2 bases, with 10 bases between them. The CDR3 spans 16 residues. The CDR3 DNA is TGTGCCAGCAGCTTAGCCCCGACAGCCTATAATTCACCCCTCCACTTT. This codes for CASSLAPTAYNSPLHF.

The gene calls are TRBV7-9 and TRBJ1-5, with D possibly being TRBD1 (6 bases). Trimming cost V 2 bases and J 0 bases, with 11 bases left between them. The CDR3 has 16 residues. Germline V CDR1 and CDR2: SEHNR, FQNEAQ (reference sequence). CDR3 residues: CASSLLGGLSNQPQHF. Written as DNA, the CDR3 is TGTGCCAGCAGCTTACTAGGGGGTCTTAGCAATCAGCCCCAGCATTTT.

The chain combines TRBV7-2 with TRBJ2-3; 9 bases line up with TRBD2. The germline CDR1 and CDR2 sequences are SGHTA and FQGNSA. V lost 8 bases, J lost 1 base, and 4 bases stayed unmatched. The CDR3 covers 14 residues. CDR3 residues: CASGERGGTDTQYF. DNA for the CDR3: TGTGCCAGCGGAGAGCGGGGGGGCACAGATACGCAGTATTTT.

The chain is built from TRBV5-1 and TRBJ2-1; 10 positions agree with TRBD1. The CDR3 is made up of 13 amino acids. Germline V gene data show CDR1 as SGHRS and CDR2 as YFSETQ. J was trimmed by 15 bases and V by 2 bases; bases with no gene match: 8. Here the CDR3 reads CASSLETGGARFF. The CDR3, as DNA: TGCGCCAGCAGCTTAGAGACAGGGGGCGCCCGGTTCTTC.

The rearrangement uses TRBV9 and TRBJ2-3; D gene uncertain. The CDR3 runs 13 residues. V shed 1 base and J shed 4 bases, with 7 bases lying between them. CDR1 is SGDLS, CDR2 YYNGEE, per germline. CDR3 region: CASSVWLADTQYF. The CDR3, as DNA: TGTGCCAGCAGCGTATGGCTGGCAGATACGCAGTATTTT.

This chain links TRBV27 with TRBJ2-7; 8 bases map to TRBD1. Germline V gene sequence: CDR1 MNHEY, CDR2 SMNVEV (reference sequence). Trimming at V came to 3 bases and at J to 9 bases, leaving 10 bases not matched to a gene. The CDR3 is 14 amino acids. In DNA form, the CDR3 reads TGTGCCAGCAGTTTCGGACAGGGTGGTTCTTGGCAGTACTTC. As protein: CASSFGQGGSWQYF.

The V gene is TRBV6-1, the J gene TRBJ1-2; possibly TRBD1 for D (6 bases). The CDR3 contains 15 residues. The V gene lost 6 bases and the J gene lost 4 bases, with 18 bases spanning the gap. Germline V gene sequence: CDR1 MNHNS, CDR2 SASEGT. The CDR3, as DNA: TGTGCCAGCAGAAGGACAGACACCTTTAGCTATGGCTACACCTTC. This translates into CASRRTDTFSYGYTF.

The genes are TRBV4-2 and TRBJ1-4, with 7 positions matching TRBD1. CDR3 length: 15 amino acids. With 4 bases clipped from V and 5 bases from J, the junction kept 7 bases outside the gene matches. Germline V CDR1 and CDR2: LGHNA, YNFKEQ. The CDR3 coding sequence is TGTGCCAGCAGCCCTAGGGACAGCGCGAATGAAAAACTGTTTTTT. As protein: CASSPRDSANEKLFF.

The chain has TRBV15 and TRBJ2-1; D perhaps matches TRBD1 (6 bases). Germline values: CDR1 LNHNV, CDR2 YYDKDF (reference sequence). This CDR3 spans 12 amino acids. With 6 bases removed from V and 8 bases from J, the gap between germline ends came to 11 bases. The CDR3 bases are TGTGCCACCAGAGACTACAGGGATGAGCAGTTCTTC. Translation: CATRDYRDEQFF.

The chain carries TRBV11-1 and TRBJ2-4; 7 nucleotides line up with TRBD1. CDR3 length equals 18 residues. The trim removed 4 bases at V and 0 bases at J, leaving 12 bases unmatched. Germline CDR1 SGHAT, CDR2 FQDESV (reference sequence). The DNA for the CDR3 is TGTGCCAGCAGCTCGAGCGCCTGGACAGGACTAGCCAAAAACATTCAGTACTTC. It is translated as CASSSSAWTGLAKNIQYF.

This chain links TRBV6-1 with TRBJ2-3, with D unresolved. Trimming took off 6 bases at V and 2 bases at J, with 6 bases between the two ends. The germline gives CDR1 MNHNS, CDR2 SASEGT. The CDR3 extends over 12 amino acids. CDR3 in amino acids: CASRAITDTQYF. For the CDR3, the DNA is TGTGCCAGCAGAGCTATCACAGATACGCAGTATTTT.